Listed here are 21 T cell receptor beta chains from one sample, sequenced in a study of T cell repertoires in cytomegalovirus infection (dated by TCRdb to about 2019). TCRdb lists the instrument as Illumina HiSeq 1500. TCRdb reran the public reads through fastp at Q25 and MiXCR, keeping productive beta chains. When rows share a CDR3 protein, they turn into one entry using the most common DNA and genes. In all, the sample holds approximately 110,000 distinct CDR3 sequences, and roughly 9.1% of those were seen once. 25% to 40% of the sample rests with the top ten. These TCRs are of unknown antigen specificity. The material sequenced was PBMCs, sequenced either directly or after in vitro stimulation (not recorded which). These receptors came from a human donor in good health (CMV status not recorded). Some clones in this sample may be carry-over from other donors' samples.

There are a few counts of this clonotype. CDR3 protein: CDLHERADTNTEAFF. In DNA form, the CDR3 reads TGTGACCTACACGAAAGAGCAGACACCAACACTGAAGCTTTCTTT. V is TRBV12-3 or TRBV12-4 and J is TRBJ1-1, with D hard to call. This CDR3 is built from 15 residues.

The CDR3 bases are TGTGCCAGCAGTTACTGGGGACTAGCGGTTGAGCAGTTCTTC. Its translation is CASSYWGLAVEQFF. The rearrangement links TRBV6-6 to TRBJ2-1, with 11 positions matching TRBD2. CDR3 length equals 14 residues. The germline gives CDR1 MNHNY, CDR2 SVGAGI (reference sequence). The V segment lost 1 base and the J segment 9 bases; nucleotides outside the gene matches: 2.

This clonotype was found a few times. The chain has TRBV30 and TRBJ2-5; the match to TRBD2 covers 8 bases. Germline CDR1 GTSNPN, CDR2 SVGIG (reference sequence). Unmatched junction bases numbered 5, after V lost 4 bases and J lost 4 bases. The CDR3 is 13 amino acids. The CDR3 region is CAWNPGGRETQYF. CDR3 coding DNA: TGTGCCTGGAACCCGGGAGGGAGAGAGACCCAGTACTTC.

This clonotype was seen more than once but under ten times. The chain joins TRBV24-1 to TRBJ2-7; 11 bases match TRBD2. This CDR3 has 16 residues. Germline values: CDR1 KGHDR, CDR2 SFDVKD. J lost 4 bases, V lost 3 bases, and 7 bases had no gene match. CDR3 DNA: TGTGCCACCAGTGATGCCGGGACTAGCGGAGTGTACGAGCAGTACTTC. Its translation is CATSDAGTSGVYEQYF.

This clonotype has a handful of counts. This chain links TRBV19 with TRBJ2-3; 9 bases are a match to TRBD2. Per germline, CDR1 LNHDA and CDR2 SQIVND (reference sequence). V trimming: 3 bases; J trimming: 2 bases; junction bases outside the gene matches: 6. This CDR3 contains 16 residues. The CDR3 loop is CASSMGGLANTDTQYF. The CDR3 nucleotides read TGTGCCAGTAGTATGGGCGGACTAGCGAACACAGATACGCAGTATTTT.

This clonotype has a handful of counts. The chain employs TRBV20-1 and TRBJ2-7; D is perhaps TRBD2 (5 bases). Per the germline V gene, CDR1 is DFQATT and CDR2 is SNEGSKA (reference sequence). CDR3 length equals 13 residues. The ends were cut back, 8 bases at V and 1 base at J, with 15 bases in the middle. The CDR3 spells CSWIRDLSYEQYF. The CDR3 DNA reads TGCAGTTGGATCCGGGATCTATCCTACGAGCAGTACTTC.

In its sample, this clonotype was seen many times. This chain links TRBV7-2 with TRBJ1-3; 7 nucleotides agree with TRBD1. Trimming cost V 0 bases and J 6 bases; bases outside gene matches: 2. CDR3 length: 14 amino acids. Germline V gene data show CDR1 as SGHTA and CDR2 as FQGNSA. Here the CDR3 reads CASSLAGGVNTIYF. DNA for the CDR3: TGTGCCAGCAGCTTAGCAGGGGGCGTAAACACCATATATTTT. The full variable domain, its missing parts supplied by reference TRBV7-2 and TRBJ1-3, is GAGVSQSPSNKVTEKGKDVELRCDPISGHTALYWYRQSLGQGLEFLIYFQGNSAPDKSGLPSDRFSAERTGGSVSTLTIQRTQQEDSAVYLCASSLAGGVNTIYFGEGSWLTVV.

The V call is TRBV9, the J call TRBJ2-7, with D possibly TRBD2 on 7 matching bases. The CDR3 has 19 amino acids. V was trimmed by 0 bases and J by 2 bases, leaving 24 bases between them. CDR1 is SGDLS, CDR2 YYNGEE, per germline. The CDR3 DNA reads TGTGCCAGCAGCGTAGGACCAGCGGGACAATCGGGGTTCACCTACGAGCAGTACTTC. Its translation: CASSVGPAGQSGFTYEQYF. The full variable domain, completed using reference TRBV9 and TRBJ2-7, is DSGVTQTPKHLITATGQRVTLRCSPRSGDLSVYWYQQSLDQGLQFLIQYYNGEERAKGNILERFSAQQFPDLHSELNLSSLELGDSALYFCASSVGPAGQSGFTYEQYFGPGTRLTVT.

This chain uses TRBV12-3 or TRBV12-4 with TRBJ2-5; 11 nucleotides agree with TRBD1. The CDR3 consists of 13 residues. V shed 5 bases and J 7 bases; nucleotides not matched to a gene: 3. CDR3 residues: CASSTGTGGTQYF. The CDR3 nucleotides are TGTGCCAGCAGTACCGGGACAGGGGGGACCCAGTACTTC.

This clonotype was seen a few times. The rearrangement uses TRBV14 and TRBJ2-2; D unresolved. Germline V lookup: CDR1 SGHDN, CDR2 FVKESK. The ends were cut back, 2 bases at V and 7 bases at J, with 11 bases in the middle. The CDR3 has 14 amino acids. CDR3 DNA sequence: TGTGCCAGCAGCCAACTAGACAACCGCGGGGAGCTGTTTTTT. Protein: CASSQLDNRGELFF.

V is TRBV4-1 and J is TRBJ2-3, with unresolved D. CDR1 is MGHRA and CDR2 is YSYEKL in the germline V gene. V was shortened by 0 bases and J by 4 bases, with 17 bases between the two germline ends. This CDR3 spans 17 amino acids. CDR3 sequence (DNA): TGCGCCAGCAGCCAAGATGACGCGAAGAGTTCCGCAGATACGCAGTATTTT. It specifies CASSQDDAKSSADTQYF.

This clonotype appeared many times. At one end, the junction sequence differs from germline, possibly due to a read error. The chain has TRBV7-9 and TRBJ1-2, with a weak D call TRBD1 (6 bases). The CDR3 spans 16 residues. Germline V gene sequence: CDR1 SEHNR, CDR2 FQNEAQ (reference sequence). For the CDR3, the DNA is TGTGCCAGCAGCCTAACCGGGACAAGGATTAACAATGGCTACACCTTC. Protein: CASSLTGTRINNGYTF.

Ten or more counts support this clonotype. Written as DNA, the CDR3 is TGTGCCAGCAGTTCCGGACTAGCGGGGAGGTTCTTC. Translation gives CASSSGLAGRFF. The chain has TRBV28 and TRBJ2-1; the match to TRBD2 covers 12 bases. With V trimmed by 4 bases and J by 15 bases, 4 bases remained unmatched. The CDR3 is 12 residues long. Germline V gene data show CDR1 as MDHEN and CDR2 as SYDVKM.

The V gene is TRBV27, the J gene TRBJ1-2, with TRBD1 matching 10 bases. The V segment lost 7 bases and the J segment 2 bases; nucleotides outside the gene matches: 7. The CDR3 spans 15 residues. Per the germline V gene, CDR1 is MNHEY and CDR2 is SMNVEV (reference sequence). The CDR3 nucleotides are TGTGCCAGCACTACCAGGGACAGGGGAAACTATGGCTACACCTTC. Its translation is CASTTRDRGNYGYTF.

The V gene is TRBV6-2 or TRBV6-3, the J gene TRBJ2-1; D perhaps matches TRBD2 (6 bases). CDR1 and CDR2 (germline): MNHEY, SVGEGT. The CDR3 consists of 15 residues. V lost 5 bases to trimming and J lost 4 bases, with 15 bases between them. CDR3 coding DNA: TGTGCCAGCAGTGGGGGGAAGGGGTATTACAATGAGCAGTTCTTC. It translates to CASSGGKGYYNEQFF.

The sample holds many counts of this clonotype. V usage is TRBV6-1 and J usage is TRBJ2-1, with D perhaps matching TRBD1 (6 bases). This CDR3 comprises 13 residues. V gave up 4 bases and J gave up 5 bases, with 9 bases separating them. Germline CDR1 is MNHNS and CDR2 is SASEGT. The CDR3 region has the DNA TGTGCCAGCAGTGGGGACAAAAACAATGAGCAGTTCTTC. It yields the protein CASSGDKNNEQFF.

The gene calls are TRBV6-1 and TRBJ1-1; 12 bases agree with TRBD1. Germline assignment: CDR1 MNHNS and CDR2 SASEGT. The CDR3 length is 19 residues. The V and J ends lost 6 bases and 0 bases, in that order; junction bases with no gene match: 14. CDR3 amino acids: CASRLLPGTGGTMNTEAFF. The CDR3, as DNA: TGTGCCAGCAGACTCCTCCCCGGGACAGGGGGCACAATGAACACTGAAGCTTTCTTT.

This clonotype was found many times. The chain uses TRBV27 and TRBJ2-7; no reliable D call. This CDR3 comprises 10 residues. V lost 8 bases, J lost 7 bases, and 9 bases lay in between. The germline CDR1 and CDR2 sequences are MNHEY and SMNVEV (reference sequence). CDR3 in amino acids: CASGVLEQYF. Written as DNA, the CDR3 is TGTGCCAGCGGGGTTTTAGAGCAGTACTTC.

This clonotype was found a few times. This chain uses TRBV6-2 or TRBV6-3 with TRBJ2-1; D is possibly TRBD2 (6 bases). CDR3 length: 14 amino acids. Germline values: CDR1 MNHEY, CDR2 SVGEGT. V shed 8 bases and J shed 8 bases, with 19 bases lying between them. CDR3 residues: CASLRGGPGHEQFF. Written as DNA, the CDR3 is TGTGCCAGCCTCCGAGGAGGGCCGGGGCATGAGCAGTTCTTC.

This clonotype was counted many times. The CDR3 sequence is CASSNGVGTAFF. CDR3 DNA: TGTGCCAGTAGTAACGGGGTTGGGACAGCTTTCTTT. The chain carries TRBV19 and TRBJ1-1; the D gene is possibly TRBD1 (5 bases). V was shortened by 4 bases and J by 10 bases, with 13 bases between the two germline ends. The CDR3 is 12 amino acids. The germline V gene encodes CDR1 LNHDA and CDR2 SQIVND (reference sequence).

The CDR3 DNA is TGCGCCAGCAGCCAAGAAGAGAAGAAGGGAGAGACCCAGTACTTC. Its protein is CASSQEEKKGETQYF. The chain employs TRBV4-3 and TRBJ2-5; D is ambiguous. CDR3 size: 15 residues. In germline, CDR1 is LGHNA, CDR2 YSLEER. V was clipped by 0 bases and J by 4 bases, with 12 bases between them.